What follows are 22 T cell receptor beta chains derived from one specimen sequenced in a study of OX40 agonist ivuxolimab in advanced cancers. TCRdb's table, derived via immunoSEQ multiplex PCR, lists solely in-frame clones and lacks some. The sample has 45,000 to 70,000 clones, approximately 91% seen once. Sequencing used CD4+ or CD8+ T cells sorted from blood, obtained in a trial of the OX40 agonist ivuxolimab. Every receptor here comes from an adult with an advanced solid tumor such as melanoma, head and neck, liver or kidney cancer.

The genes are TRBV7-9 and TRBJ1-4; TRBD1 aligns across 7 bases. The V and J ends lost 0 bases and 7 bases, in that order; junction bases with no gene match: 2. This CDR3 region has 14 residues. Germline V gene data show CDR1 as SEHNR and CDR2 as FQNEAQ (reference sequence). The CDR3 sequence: CASSLAGGSEKLFF. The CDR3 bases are TGTGCCAGCAGCTTAGCAGGGGGCAGTGAAAAACTGTTTTTT.

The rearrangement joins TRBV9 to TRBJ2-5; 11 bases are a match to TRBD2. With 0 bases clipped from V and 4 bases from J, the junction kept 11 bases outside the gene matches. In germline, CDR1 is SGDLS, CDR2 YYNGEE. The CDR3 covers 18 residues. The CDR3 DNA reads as TGTGCCAGCAGCGTAGACATAGCGACTAGCGGGACCTCAGAGACCCAGTACTTC. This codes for CASSVDIATSGTSETQYF.

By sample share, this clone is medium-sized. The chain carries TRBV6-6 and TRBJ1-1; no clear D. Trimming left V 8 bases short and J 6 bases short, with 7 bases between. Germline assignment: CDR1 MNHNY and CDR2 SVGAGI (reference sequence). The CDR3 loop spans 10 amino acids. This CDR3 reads CASARAEAFF. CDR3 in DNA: TGTGCCAGCGCGAGGGCTGAAGCTTTCTTT.

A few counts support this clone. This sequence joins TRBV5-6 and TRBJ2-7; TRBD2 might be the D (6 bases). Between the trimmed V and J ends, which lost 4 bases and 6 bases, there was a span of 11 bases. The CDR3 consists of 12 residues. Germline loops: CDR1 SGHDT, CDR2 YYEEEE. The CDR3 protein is CASSVTRVEQYF. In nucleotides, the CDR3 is TGTGCCAGCAGCGTGACTAGAGTCGAGCAGTACTTC.

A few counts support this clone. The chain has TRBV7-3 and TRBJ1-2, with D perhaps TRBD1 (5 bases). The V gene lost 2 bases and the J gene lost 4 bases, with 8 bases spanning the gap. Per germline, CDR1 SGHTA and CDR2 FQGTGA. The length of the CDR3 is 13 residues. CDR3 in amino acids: CASSLSGTYGYTF. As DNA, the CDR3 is TGTGCCAGCAGCTTATCAGGGACCTATGGCTACACCTTC.

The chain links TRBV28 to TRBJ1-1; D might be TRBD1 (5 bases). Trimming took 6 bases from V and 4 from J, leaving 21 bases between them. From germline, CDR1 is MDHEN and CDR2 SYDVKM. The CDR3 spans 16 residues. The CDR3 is CASRNPGGVVITEAFF. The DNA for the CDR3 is TGTGCCAGCAGGAACCCGGGGGGGGTAGTAATCACTGAAGCTTTCTTT.

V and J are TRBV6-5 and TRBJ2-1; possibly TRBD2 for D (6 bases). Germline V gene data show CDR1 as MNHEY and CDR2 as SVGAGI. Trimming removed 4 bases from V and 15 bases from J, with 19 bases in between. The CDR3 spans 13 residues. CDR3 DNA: TGTGCCAGCAGTTCAGGAACTAGCCAGGTTCGGTTCTTC. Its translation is CASSSGTSQVRFF.

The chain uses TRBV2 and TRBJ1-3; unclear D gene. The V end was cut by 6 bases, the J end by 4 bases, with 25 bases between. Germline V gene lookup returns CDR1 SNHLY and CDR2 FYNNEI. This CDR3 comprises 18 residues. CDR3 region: CASSALVLGRSKGNTIYF. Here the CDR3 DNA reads TGTGCCAGCAGCGCCCTGGTTCTCGGACGGTCCAAGGGAAACACCATATATTTT.

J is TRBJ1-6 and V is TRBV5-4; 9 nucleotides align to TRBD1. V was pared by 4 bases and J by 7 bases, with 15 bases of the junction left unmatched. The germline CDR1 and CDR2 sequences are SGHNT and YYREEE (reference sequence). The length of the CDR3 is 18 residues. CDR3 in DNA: TGTGCCAGCAGCGAAGGGACAGGGAACCCAGGTTTGAATTCACCCCTCCACTTT. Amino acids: CASSEGTGNPGLNSPLHF.

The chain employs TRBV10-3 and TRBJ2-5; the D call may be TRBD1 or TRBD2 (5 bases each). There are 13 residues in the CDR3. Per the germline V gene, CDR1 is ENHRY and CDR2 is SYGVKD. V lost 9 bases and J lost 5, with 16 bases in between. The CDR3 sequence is CAIGDGEGETQYF. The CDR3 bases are TGTGCCATAGGGGACGGAGAAGGCGAGACCCAGTACTTC.

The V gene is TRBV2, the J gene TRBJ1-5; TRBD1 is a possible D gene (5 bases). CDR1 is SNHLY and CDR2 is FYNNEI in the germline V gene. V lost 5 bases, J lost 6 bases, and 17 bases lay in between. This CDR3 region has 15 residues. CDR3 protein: CASSRRWGYGQPQHF. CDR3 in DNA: TGTGCCAGCAGTCGAAGGTGGGGGTATGGTCAGCCCCAGCATTTT. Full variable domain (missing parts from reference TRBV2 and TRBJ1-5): EPEVTQTPSHQVTQMGQEVILRCVPISNHLYFYWYRQILGQKVEFLVSFYNNEISEKSEIFDDQFSVERPDGSNFTLKIRSTKLEDSAMYFCASSRRWGYGQPQHFGDGTRLSIL.

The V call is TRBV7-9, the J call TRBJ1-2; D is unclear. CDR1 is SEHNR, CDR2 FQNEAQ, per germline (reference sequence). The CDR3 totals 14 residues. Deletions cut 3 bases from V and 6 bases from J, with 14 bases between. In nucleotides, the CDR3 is TGTGCCAGCAGCTTCGTCAATGGCGATCATGGCTACACCTTC. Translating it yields CASSFVNGDHGYTF.

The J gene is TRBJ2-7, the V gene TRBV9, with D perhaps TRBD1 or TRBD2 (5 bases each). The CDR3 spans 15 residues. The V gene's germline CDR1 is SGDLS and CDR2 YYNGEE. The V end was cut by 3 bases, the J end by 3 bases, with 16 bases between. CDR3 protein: CASSGGTLGVYEQYF. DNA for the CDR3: TGTGCCAGCAGCGGGGGGACCCTAGGGGTCTACGAGCAGTACTTC.

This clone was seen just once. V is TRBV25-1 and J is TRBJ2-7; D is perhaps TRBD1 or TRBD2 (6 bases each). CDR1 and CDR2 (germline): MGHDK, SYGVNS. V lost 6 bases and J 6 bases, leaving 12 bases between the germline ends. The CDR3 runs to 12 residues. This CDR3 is CASSKQGLEQYF. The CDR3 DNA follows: TGTGCCAGCAGCAAACAGGGACTCGAGCAGTACTTC.

The DNA for the CDR3 is TGTGCCAGCAGCCCGGCGGGGGAGGACACTGAAGCTTTCTTT. Encoded protein: CASSPAGEDTEAFF. The V call is TRBV5-6, the J call TRBJ1-1; perhaps TRBD1 as D (5 bases). Germline CDR1 reads SGHDT; CDR2 reads YYEEEE. The CDR3 totals 14 residues. V gave up 4 bases and J gave up 3 bases, with 13 bases separating them.

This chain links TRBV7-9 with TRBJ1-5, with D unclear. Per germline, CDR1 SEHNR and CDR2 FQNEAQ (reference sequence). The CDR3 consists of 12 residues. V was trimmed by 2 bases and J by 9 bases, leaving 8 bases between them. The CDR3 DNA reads TGTGCCAGCAGCTTAAATCGTAGGCCCCAGCATTTT. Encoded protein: CASSLNRRPQHF.

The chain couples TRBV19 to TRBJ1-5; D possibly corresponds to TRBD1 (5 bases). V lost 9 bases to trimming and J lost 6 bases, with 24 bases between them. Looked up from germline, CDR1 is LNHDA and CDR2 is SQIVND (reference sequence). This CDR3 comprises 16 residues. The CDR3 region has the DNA TGTGCCAGCGGGAGGAGGGGAGTGGCCGTCGGTCAGCCCCAGCATTTT. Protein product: CASGRRGVAVGQPQHF.

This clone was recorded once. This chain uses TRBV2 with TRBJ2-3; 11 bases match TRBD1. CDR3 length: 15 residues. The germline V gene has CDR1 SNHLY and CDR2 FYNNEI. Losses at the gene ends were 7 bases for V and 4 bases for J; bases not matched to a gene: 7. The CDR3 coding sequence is TGTGCCAGCACTGGACAGGGGGCCGGCGCAGATACGCAGTATTTT. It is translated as CASTGQGAGADTQYF.

This chain's CDR3 is CASSTASVAGGPNTGELFF. For the CDR3, the DNA is TGTGCCAGCAGCACCGCCAGTGTAGCGGGAGGGCCAAACACCGGGGAGCTGTTTTTT. The chain joins TRBV7-2 to TRBJ2-2; 11 bases are shared with TRBD2. V trimming: 5 bases; J trimming: 2 bases; junction bases outside the gene matches: 13. CDR1 and CDR2 (germline): SGHTA, FQGNSA. The CDR3 runs 19 residues.

CDR3 sequence: CASSSRDRFCEKLFF. For the CDR3, the DNA is TGTGCCAGCAGCTCCCGGGACAGGTTTTGCGAAAAACTGTTTTTT. The V call is TRBV21-1, the J call TRBJ1-4; no DNA check was done on the table's D call, TRBD1. TRBV21-1 is annotated as a pseudogene. The CDR3 is made up of 15 amino acids.

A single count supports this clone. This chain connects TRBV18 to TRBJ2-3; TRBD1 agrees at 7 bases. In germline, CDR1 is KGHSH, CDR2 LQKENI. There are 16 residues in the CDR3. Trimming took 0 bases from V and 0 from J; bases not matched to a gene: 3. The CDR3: CASSPPGTESTDTQYF. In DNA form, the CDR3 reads TGTGCCAGCTCACCACCCGGGACAGAAAGCACAGATACGCAGTATTTT.

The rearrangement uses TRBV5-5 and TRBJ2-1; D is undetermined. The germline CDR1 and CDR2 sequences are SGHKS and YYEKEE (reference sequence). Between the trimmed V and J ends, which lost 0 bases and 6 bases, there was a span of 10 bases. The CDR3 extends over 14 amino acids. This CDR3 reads CASSLAGTANEQFF. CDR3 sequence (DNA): TGTGCCAGCAGCTTGGCCGGCACAGCCAATGAGCAGTTCTTC.